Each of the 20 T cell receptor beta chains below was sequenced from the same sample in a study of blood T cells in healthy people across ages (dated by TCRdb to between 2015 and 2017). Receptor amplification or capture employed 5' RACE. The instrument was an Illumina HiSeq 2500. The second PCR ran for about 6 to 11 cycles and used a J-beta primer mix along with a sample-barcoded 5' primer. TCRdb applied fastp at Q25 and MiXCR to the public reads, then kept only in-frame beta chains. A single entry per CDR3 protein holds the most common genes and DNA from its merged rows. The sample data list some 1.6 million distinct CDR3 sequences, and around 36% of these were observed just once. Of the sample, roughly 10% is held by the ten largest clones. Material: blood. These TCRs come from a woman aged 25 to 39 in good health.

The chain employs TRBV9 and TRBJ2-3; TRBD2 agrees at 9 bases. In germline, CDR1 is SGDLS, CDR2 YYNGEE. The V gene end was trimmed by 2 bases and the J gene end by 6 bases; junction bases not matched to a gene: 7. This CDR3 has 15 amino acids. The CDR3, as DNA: TGTGCCAGCAGCGTTGAGGCTAGCGGGGATGATACGCAGTATTTT. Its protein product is CASSVEASGDDTQYF.

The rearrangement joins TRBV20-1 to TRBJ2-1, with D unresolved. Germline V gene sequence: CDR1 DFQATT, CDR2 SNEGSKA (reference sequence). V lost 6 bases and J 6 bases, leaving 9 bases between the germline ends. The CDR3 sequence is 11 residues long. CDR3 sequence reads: CSAPQSNEQFF. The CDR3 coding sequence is TGCAGTGCCCCACAGAGCAATGAGCAGTTCTTC.

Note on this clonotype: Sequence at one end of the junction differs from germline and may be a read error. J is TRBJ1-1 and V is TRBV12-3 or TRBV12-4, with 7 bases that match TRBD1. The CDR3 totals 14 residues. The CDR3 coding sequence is TGTGCCAGCAGACGTTCGACAGGGATCACTGAAGCCTTCTTT. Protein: CASRRSTGITEAFF.

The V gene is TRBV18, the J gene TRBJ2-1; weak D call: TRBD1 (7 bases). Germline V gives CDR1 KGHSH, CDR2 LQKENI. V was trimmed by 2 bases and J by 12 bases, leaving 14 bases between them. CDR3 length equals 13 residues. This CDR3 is CASSPGGGYGQFF. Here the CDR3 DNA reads TGTGCCAGCTCACCAGGAGGGGGCTATGGGCAGTTCTTC.

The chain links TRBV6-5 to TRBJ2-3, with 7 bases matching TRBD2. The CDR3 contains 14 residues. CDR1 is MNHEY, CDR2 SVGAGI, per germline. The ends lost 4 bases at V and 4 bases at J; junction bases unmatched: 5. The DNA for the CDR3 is TGTGCCAGCAGTTCAGGGCGGGAGTCAGATACGCAGTATTTT. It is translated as CASSSGRESDTQYF.

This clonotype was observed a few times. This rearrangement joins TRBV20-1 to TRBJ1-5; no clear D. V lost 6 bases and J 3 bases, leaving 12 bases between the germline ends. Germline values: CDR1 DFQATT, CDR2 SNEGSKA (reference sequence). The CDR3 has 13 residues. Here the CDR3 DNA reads TGCAGTGCGCACGGGTCCCCCAATCAGCCCCAGCATTTT. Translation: CSAHGSPNQPQHF.

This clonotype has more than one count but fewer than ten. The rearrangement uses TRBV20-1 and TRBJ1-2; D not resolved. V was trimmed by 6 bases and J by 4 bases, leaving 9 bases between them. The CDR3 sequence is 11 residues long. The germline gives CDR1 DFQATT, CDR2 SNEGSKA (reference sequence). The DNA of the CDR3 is TGCAGTGCCTATAAGTCCTATGGCTACACCTTC. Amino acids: CSAYKSYGYTF.

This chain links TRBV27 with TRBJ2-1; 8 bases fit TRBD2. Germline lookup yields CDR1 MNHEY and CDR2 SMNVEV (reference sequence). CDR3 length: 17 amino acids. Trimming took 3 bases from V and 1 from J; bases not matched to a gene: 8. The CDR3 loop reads CASSFSFGGGSYNEQFF. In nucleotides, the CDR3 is TGTGCCAGCAGTTTCTCCTTTGGCGGGGGGTCCTACAATGAGCAGTTCTTC.

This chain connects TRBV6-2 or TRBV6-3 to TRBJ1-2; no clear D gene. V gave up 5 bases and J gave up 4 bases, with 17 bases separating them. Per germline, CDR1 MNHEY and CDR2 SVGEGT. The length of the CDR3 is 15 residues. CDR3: CASSTTGGIGYGYTF. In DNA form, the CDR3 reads TGTGCCAGCAGTACTACCGGTGGGATTGGCTATGGCTACACCTTC.

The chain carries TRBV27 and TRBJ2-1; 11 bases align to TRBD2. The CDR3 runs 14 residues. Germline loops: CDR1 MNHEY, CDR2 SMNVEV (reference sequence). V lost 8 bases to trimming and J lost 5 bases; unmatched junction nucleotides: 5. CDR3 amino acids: CASATSGTNNEQFF. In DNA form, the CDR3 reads TGTGCCAGCGCGACTAGCGGGACTAACAATGAGCAGTTCTTC.

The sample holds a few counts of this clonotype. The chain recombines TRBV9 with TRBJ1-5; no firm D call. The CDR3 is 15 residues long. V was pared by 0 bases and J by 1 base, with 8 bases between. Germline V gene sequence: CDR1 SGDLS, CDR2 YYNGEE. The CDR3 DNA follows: TGTGCCAGCAGCGTAGGGCCGGAAAGCAATCAGCCCCAGCATTTT. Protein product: CASSVGPESNQPQHF.

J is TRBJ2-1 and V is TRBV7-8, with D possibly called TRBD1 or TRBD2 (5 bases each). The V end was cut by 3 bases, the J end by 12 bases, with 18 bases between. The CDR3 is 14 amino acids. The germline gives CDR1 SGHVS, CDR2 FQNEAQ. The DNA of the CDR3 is TGTGCCAGCAGCTTGTCCGGGGCTCGGGTTGCGCAGTTCTTC. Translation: CASSLSGARVAQFF.

In DNA, the CDR3 is TGCAGTGCTAGAGAAGGGACTAGAGTCGGCGAGCAGTACTTC. It is translated as CSAREGTRVGEQYF. This rearrangement joins TRBV20-1 to TRBJ2-7; TRBD2 matches at 8 bases. Trimming at V came to 0 bases and at J to 6 bases, leaving 7 bases not matched to a gene. The length of the CDR3 is 14 residues. Germline loops: CDR1 DFQATT, CDR2 SNEGSKA (reference sequence).

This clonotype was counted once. The CDR3 loop is CSARDLERLAKTQFF. CDR3 sequence (DNA): TGCAGTGCTAGAGATCTAGAACGGCTCGCGAAGACCCAGTTCTTC. The rearrangement joins TRBV20-1 to TRBJ2-1; D is unclear. The V end was cut by 0 bases, the J end by 13 bases, with 22 bases between. The CDR3 spans 15 residues. Germline V gives CDR1 DFQATT, CDR2 SNEGSKA (reference sequence).

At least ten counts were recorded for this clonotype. The CDR3 DNA reads as TGTGCCAGCAGTGAATATGGGGGGACGCGGCCGTTCACAGATACGCAGTATTTT. Residues: CASSEYGGTRPFTDTQYF. This chain joins TRBV6-1 and TRBJ2-3, with a weak D call TRBD2 (6 bases). Germline-derived CDR1 and CDR2 are MNHNS and SASEGT. Trimming stripped 2 bases from V and 2 bases from J, with 20 bases between. This CDR3 spans 18 amino acids.

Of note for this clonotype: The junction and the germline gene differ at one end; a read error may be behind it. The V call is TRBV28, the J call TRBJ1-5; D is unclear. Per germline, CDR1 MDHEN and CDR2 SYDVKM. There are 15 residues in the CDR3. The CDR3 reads CVSSLAWSFREPQHF. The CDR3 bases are TGTGTCAGCAGTTTGGCCTGGAGTTTTCGTGAGCCCCAGCATTTT.

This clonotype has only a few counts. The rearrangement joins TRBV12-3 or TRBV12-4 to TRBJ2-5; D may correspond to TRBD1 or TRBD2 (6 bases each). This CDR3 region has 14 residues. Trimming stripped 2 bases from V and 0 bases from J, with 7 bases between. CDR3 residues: CASSLRGHQETQYF. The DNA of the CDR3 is TGTGCCAGCAGTTTACGGGGGCACCAAGAGACCCAGTACTTC.

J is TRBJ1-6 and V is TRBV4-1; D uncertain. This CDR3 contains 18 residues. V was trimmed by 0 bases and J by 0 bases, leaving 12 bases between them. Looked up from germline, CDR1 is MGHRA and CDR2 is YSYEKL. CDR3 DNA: TGCGCCAGCAGCCAAGAGGGAGGGCTCAGCTCCTATAATTCACCCCTCCACTTT. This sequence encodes CASSQEGGLSSYNSPLHF.

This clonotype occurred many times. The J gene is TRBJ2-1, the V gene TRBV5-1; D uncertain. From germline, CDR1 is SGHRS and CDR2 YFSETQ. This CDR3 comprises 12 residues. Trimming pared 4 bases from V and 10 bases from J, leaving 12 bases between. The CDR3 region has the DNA TGCGCCAGCAGCCCAGAAACCTGGGAGCAGTTCTTC. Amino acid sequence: CASSPETWEQFF.

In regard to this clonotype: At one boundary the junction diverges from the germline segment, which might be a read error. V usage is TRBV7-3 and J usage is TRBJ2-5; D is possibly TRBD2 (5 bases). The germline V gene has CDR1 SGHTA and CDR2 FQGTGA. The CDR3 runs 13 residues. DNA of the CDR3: TGTGCCAGCGGCTTAGGTCAGCGGGAGACCCAGTACTTC. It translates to CASGLGQRETQYF.